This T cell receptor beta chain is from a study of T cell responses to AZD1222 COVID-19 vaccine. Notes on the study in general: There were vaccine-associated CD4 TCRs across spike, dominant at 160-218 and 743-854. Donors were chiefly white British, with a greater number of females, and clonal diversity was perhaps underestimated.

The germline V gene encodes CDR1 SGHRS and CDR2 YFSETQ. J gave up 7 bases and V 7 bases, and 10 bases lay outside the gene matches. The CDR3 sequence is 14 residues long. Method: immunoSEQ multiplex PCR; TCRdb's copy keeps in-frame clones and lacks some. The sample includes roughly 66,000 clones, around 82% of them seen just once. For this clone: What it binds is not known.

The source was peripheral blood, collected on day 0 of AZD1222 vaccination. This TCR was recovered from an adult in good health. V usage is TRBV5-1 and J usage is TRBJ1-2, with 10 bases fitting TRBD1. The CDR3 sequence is CASRTDRGRSGYTF. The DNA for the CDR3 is TGCGCCAGCCGAACCGACAGGGGGCGCAGTGGCTACACCTTC.